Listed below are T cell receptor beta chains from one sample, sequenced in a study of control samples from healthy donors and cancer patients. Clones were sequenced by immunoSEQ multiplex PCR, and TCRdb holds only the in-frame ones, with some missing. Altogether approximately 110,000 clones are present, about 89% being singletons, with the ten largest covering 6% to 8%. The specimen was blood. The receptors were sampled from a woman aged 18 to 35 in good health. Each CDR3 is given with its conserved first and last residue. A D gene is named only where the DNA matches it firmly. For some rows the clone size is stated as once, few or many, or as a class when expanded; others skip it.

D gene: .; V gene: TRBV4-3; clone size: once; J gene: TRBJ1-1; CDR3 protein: CASSNIDTNTEAFF; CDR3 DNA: TGCGCCAGCAGCAACATCGACACGAACACTGAAGCTTTCTTT
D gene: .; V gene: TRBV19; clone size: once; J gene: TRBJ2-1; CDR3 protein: CASSIGDRTFQNEQFF; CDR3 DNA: TGTGCCAGTAGTATAGGCGACCGAACATTTCAGAATGAGCAGTTCTTC
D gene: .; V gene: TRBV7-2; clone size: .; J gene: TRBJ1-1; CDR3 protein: CASSMERGSDTEAFF; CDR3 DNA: TGTGCCAGCAGCATGGAGAGGGGGTCGGACACTGAAGCTTTCTTT
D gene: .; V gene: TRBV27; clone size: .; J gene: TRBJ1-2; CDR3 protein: CARDVLLMEKSSNYGYTF; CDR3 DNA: TGTGCCAGAGACGTATTACTCATGGAAAAGAGTTCCAACTATGGCTACACCTTC
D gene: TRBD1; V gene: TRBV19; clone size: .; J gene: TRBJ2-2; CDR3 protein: CATHRTGSAGELFF; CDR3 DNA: TGTGCCACCCACCGGACAGGGTCGGCCGGGGAGCTGTTTTTT
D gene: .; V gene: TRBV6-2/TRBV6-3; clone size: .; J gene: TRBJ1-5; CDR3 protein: CASSYSYGVQPQHF; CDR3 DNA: TGTGCCAGCAGTTACTCGTACGGGGTTCAGCCCCAGCATTTT
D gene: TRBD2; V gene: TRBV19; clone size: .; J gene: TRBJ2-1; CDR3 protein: CASRRLAGGLMFF; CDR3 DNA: TGTGCCAGTAGGAGACTAGCGGGGGGTCTGATGTTCTTC
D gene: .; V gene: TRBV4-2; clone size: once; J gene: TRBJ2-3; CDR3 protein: CASSPHTGITTDTQYF; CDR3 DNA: TGTGCCAGCAGCCCCCATACGGGGATTACAACAGATACGCAGTATTTT
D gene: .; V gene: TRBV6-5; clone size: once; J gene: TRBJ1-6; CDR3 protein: CASSLWDSYNSPLHF; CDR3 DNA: TGTGCCAGCAGCCTCTGGGACTCCTATAATTCACCCCTCCACTTT
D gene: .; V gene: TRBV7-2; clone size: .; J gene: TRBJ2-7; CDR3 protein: CASSPRQGYEQYF; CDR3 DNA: TGTGCCAGCAGCCCCAGGCAGGGCTACGAGCAGTACTTC
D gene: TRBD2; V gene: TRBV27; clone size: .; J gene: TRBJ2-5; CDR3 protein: CASSSRTSGRQETQYF; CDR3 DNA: TGTGCCAGCAGTTCAAGGACTAGCGGGAGACAAGAGACCCAGTACTTC
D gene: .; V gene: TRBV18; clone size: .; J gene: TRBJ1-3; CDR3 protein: CASSGTVGTDAISGNTIYF; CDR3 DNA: TGTGCCAGCTCAGGCACCGTCGGGACGGACGCTATCTCTGGAAACACCATATATTTT
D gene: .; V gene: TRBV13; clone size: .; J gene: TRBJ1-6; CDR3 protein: CASSLQGIPNSPLHF; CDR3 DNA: TGTGCCAGCAGCTTGCAGGGTATTCCCAATTCACCCCTCCACTTT
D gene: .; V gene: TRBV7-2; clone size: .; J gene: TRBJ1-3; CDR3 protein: CASSFDPVGNTIYF; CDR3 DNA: TGTGCCAGCAGCTTTGATCCGGTTGGAAACACCATATATTTT
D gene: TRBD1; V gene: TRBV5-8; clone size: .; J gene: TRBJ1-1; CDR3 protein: CASSLEGLRDRGRRGAFF; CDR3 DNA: TGTGCCAGCAGCTTGGAGGGACTCCGGGACAGGGGTCGGCGGGGGGCTTTCTTT
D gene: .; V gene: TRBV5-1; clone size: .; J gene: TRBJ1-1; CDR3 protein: CASSLTPNTEAFF; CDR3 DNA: TGCGCCAGCAGCTTAACGCCAAACACTGAAGCTTTCTTT
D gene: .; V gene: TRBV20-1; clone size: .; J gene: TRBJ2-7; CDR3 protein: CSARINEQYF; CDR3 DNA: TGCAGTGCCCGGATTAACGAGCAGTACTTC
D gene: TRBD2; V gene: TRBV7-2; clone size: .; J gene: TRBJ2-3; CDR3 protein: CASSFIAGGPRGTDTQYF; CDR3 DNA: TGTGCCAGCAGCTTTATAGCGGGGGGGCCCCGGGGCACAGATACGCAGTATTTT
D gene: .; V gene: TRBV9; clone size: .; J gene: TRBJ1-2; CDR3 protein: CASSAHSGGNYGYTF; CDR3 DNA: TGTGCCAGCAGCGCCCATTCGGGGGGGAACTATGGCTACACCTTC
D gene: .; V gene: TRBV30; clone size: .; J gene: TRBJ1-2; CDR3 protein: CAWSIKYGYTF; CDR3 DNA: TGTGCCTGGAGTATAAAATATGGCTACACCTTC
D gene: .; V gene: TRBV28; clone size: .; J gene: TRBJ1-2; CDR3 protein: CASSPGPLLANYGYTF; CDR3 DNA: TGTGCCAGCAGCCCAGGGCCACTGTTAGCTAACTATGGCTACACCTTC
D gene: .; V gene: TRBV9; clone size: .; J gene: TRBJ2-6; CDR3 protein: CASSVTSGANVLTF; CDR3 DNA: TGTGCCAGCAGCGTAACATCTGGGGCCAACGTCCTGACTTTC
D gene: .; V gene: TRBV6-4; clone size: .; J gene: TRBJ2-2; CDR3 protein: CATRGEIGELFF; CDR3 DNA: TGTGCCACCAGAGGGGAGATCGGGGAGCTGTTTTTT
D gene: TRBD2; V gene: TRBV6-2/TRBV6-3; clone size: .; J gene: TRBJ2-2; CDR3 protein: CASSYPLFASGSTGELFF; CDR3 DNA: TGTGCCAGCAGTTACCCCCTTTTTGCTAGCGGGAGTACCGGGGAGCTGTTTTTT
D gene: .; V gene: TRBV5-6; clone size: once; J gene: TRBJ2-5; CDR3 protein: CASSSGPGAQYF; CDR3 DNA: TGTGCCAGCAGCTCCGGCCCGGGGGCCCAGTACTTC
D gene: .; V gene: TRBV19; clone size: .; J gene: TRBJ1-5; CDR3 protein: CASSIDREGNQPQHF; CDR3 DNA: TGTGCCAGTAGTATAGATCGTGAGGGCAATCAGCCCCAGCATTTT
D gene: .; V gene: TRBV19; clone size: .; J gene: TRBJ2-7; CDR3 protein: CASSTRPDRRLPEQYF; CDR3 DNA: TGTGCCAGTAGCACGAGACCTGACAGACGACTACCCGAGCAGTACTTC